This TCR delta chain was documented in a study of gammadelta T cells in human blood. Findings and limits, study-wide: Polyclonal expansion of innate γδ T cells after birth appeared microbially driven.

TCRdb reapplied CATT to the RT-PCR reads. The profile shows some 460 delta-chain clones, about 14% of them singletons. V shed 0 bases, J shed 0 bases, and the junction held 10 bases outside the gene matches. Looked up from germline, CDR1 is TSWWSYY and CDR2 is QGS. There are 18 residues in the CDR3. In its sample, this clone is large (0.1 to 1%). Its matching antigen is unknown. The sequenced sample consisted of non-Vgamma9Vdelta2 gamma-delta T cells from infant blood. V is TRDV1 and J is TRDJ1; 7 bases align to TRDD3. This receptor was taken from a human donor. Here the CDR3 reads CALGELRGGSHYTDKLIF. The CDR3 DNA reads TGTGCTCTTGGGGAACTACGGGGGGGATCCCACTACACCGATAAACTCATCTTT.